The next 23 T cell receptor beta chains were all read from a single sample in a study of spatial heterogeneity in lung cancer. The antigens these receptors bind are not known. The time point here: sample taken at primary tumor resection. Study-level findings and limits: Intratumoral expanded alpha and beta TCR counts were found to track tumor mutation counts.

TCRdb re-called the 5' RACE reads through MiXCR, storing one row per CDR3 protein. The sample comprises roughly 9,300 distinct CDR3 sequences, around 5.5% of which are singletons, and around a quarter rests with the top ten. Source: lung tumor tissue, taken at surgery. These receptors originate from a female donor with early-stage non-small cell lung cancer.

This clonotype has ten or more counts. The chain's CDR3 is CASSYSYSSETEAFF. Written as DNA, the CDR3 is TGTGCCAGCAGTTACTCTTATTCAAGTGAGACTGAAGCTTTCTTT. The V gene is TRBV6-5, the J gene TRBJ1-1; D is undetermined. Germline lookup yields CDR1 MNHEY and CDR2 SVGAGI. The CDR3 loop spans 15 amino acids. Between the trimmed V and J ends, which lost 0 bases and 5 bases, there was a span of 13 bases.

By share, this clonotype ranks as medium-sized (0.01 to 0.1%). This sequence joins TRBV20-1 and TRBJ1-5; 8 bases match TRBD1. In germline, CDR1 is DFQATT, CDR2 SNEGSKA (reference sequence). This CDR3 is built from 14 residues. Trimming took 6 bases from V and 1 from J; bases not matched to a gene: 5. The CDR3 protein is CSARQGASNQPQHF. DNA of the CDR3: TGCAGTGCCAGGCAGGGGGCAAGCAATCAGCCCCAGCATTTT.

This clonotype occurred many times. The chain joins TRBV7-2 to TRBJ2-3; TRBD2 might be the D (7 bases). The CDR3 totals 16 residues. Germline V gives CDR1 SGHTA, CDR2 FQGNSA. Trimming removed 5 bases from V and 3 bases from J, with 18 bases in between. The DNA of the CDR3 is TGTGCCAGCAGCGGGGGGGCGGGACAAATGACAGATACGCAGTATTTT. Translated: CASSGGAGQMTDTQYF.

V gene TRBV5-5 combines with J gene TRBJ1-4, with TRBD1 as a possible D gene (5 bases). Germline CDR1 is SGHKS and CDR2 is YYEKEE (reference sequence). This CDR3 comprises 15 residues. V lost 5 bases and J 4 bases, leaving 15 bases between the germline ends. Written as DNA, the CDR3 is TGTGCCAGCAGTTCTCCGACAGCCGGTAATGAAAAACTGTTTTTT. It is translated as CASSSPTAGNEKLFF.

This clonotype is large. J is TRBJ1-1 and V is TRBV5-1; a possible D gene is TRBD1 (5 bases). This CDR3 region has 13 residues. CDR1 and CDR2 (germline): SGHRS, YFSETQ. The V end was cut by 5 bases, the J end by 1 base, with 9 bases between. The chain's CDR3 is CASRTDRNTEAFF. CDR3 coding DNA: TGCGCCAGCAGAACCGACAGGAACACTGAAGCTTTCTTT.

The V and J genes are TRBV6-2 or TRBV6-3 and TRBJ1-2; 7 bases map to TRBD1. The CDR3 loop spans 12 amino acids. The trim removed 5 bases at V and 9 bases at J, leaving 6 bases unmatched. Germline CDR1 MNHEY, CDR2 SVGEGT. Written as DNA, the CDR3 is TGTGCCAGCAGTACAGGGGATAGGCGCTACACCTTC. This encodes CASSTGDRRYTF.

This clonotype was detected many times. The rearrangement joins TRBV27 to TRBJ2-3; 11 nucleotides line up with TRBD1. The junction had 7 bases not matched to a gene; V was cut back by 6 bases and J by 5 bases. This CDR3 comprises 15 residues. CDR1 is MNHEY, CDR2 SMNVEV, per germline (reference sequence). DNA of the CDR3: TGTGCCAGCAGCAGGGACAGGGGGTATGGAGATACGCAGTATTTT. Translation: CASSRDRGYGDTQYF.

This rearrangement joins TRBV5-4 to TRBJ2-1; D gene uncertain. This CDR3 has 13 residues. Germline CDR1 and CDR2: SGHNT and YYREEE (reference sequence). V gave up 0 bases and J gave up 6 bases, with 7 bases separating them. The CDR3 reads CASSLVGPNEQFF. CDR3 nucleotides: TGTGCCAGCAGCTTGGTTGGACCCAATGAGCAGTTCTTC.

The table lists this clonotype with many counts. The chain joins TRBV12-3 or TRBV12-4 to TRBJ1-5; 7 positions match TRBD1. This CDR3 has 13 residues. With V trimmed by 5 bases and J by 6 bases, 4 bases remained unmatched. This CDR3 is CASSRQGGQPQHF. DNA of the CDR3: TGTGCCAGCAGTCGACAGGGCGGTCAGCCCCAGCATTTT.

This clonotype was seen many times. The chain couples TRBV12-3 or TRBV12-4 to TRBJ2-5; 11 bases are a match to TRBD2. The trim removed 3 bases at V and 3 bases at J, leaving 3 bases unmatched. There are 15 residues in the CDR3. The CDR3 nucleotides are TGTGCCAGCAGTTTTAGCGGGAGGGCCGAAGAGACCCAGTACTTC. Translation: CASSFSGRAEETQYF.

This clonotype showed up many times. The V call is TRBV27, the J call TRBJ2-3; D gene uncertain. Trimming removed 0 bases at V and 0 bases at J, with 10 bases between. The CDR3 extends over 16 amino acids. The germline V gene encodes CDR1 MNHEY and CDR2 SMNVEV (reference sequence). The CDR3 DNA reads as TGTGCCAGCAGTTTATCGCGGCCTCCAAGCACAGATACGCAGTATTTT. This gives the protein CASSLSRPPSTDTQYF.

This clonotype was recorded at least ten times. The chain recombines TRBV30 with TRBJ1-1; 7 bases fit TRBD1. J lost 1 base, V lost 1 base, and 9 bases had no gene match. Germline lookup yields CDR1 GTSNPN and CDR2 SVGIG (reference sequence). The CDR3 spans 16 residues. CDR3 region: CAWSGGVTGQNTEAFF. The DNA of the CDR3 is TGTGCCTGGAGTGGGGGGGTGACAGGGCAGAACACTGAAGCTTTCTTT.

This clonotype was seen ten or more times. The chain combines TRBV7-9 with TRBJ1-3; perhaps TRBD1 as D (6 bases). The CDR3 sequence is 17 residues long. Germline values: CDR1 SEHNR, CDR2 FQNEAQ (reference sequence). The V end lost 4 bases, the J end lost 0 bases, and 16 bases lay between the germline ends. The CDR3 nucleotides are TGTGCCAGCAGCTCGGCCCGGACAGTCATCTCTGGAAACACCATATATTTT. Its translation is CASSSARTVISGNTIYF.

This clonotype was picked up many times. The chain couples TRBV10-1 to TRBJ1-1, with unresolved D. This CDR3 is 12 amino acids long. Germline V gene data show CDR1 as WNHNN and CDR2 as SYGVQD (reference sequence). V gave up 4 bases and J gave up 1 base, with 4 bases separating them. The CDR3 loop reads CASSAGNTEAFF. The CDR3 nucleotides are TGCGCCAGCAGTGCGGGGAACACTGAAGCTTTCTTT.

At least ten counts were recorded for this clonotype. The chain has TRBV4-1 and TRBJ1-5; D perhaps matches TRBD1 (6 bases). The germline V gene encodes CDR1 MGHRA and CDR2 YSYEKL. V was pared by 0 bases and J by 4 bases, with 10 bases between. The CDR3 is 15 residues long. The CDR3 reads CASSQEITGNQPQHF. The CDR3 DNA reads TGCGCCAGCAGCCAAGAAATTACAGGGAATCAGCCCCAGCATTTT.

V usage is TRBV20-1 and J usage is TRBJ2-7; 9 bases are a match to TRBD2. This CDR3 contains 17 residues. CDR1 is DFQATT, CDR2 SNEGSKA, per germline (reference sequence). The V gene end was trimmed by 6 bases and the J gene end by 5 bases; junction bases not matched to a gene: 20. The CDR3 DNA reads TGCAGTGCCGCACAACCCTTTCTAAAAGCGGGAGGAAACGAGCAGTACTTC. Translating it yields CSAAQPFLKAGGNEQYF.

In this sample, this clonotype turned up many times. The chain combines TRBV7-2 with TRBJ2-3; 7 bases line up with TRBD2. CDR3 length equals 15 residues. The ends lost 4 bases at V and 2 bases at J; junction bases unmatched: 6. CDR1 SGHTA and CDR2 FQGNSA come from the germline V gene. In nucleotides, the CDR3 is TGTGCCAGCAGCTCGTCAGCGGGACTCACAGATACGCAGTATTTT. Protein sequence: CASSSSAGLTDTQYF.

This clonotype showed up many times. This rearrangement joins TRBV12-3 or TRBV12-4 to TRBJ1-5; D is perhaps TRBD1 (5 bases). V was trimmed by 8 bases and J by 7 bases, leaving 21 bases between them. This CDR3 comprises 15 residues. The CDR3, as DNA: TGTGCCAGCGGCGACGACAGTGCTTGGGAGCAGCCCCAGCATTTT. It codes for CASGDDSAWEQPQHF.

This clonotype has a count of ten or more. The chain is built from TRBV5-6 and TRBJ2-1; D not resolved. The CDR3 spans 11 residues. V was clipped by 0 bases and J by 14 bases, with 9 bases between them. Germline V gives CDR1 SGHDT, CDR2 YYEEEE. This CDR3 reads CASSLEGAEFF. The DNA of the CDR3 is TGTGCCAGCAGCTTGGAGGGCGCTGAGTTCTTC.

This clonotype was found many times. The gene calls are TRBV6-6 and TRBJ1-1; D remains unclear. Germline V gives CDR1 MNHNY, CDR2 SVGAGI (reference sequence). This CDR3 has 12 residues. V shed 5 bases and J shed 0 bases, with 4 bases lying between them. The chain's CDR3 is CASSQVNTEAFF. CDR3 DNA: TGTGCCAGCAGTCAGGTGAACACTGAAGCTTTCTTT.

V is TRBV6-1 and J is TRBJ1-1; D not resolved. Trimming took off 6 bases at V and 0 bases at J, with 11 bases between the two ends. CDR1 is MNHNS, CDR2 SASEGT, per germline. The length of the CDR3 is 14 residues. The CDR3 region has the DNA TGTGCCAGCAGGCTACTAGGAATGAACACTGAAGCTTTCTTT. This gives the protein CASRLLGMNTEAFF.

By sample share, this clonotype is medium-sized. This sequence joins TRBV27 and TRBJ1-5; D is uncertain. With 1 base removed from V and 5 bases from J, the gap between germline ends came to 6 bases. Looked up from germline, CDR1 is MNHEY and CDR2 is SMNVEV (reference sequence). The CDR3 contains 13 residues. This CDR3 reads CASSLWIDQPQHF. CDR3 in DNA: TGTGCCAGCAGTTTATGGATAGATCAGCCCCAGCATTTT.

This clonotype has more than one count but fewer than ten. The chain carries TRBV12-3 or TRBV12-4 and TRBJ1-3; D not certain. Trimming shortened V by 5 bases and J by 0 bases, and 8 bases separated the two germline ends. The CDR3 totals 14 residues. This CDR3 is CASSASLSGNTIYF. Here the CDR3 DNA reads TGTGCCAGCAGTGCCTCCCTCTCTGGAAACACCATATATTTT.